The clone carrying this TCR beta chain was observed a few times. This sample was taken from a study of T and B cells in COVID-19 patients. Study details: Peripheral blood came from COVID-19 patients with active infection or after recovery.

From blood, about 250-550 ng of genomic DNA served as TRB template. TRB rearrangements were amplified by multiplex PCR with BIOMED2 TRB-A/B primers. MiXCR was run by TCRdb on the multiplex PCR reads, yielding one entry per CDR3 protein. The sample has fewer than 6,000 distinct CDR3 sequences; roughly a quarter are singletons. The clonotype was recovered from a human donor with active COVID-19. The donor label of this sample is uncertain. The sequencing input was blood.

The CDR3, as DNA: TGTGCCAGCAGCCTACCCCGCGGTAGCGGGGGGTCCTCCACCGAGCAGTACTTC. This gives the protein CASSLPRGSGGSSTEQYF. V gene TRBV5-4 combines with J gene TRBJ2-7; 10 positions match TRBD2. The CDR3 spans 18 residues. J lost 6 bases, V lost 4 bases, and 19 bases had no gene match. Germline assignment: CDR1 SGHNT and CDR2 YYREEE (reference sequence).